This passage covers 10 T cell receptor beta chains from one sample sequenced in a study of shared clonotypes between healthy human individuals. TCRdb's copy holds only in-frame clones and misses some; the assay was immunoSEQ multiplex PCR. The sample contains some 980,000 clones, approximately 76% of which appear only once. The source material was memory CD4+ T cells sorted from blood. The sample's subset: CD45RA-negative fraction. The receptors stem from a man between 18 and 29 years old in good health.

V gene TRBV19 combines with J gene TRBJ2-2; 7 positions agree with TRBD1. Germline lookup yields CDR1 LNHDA and CDR2 SQIVND (reference sequence). This CDR3 region has 13 residues. The trim removed 11 bases at V and 4 bases at J, leaving 7 bases unmatched. In DNA form, the CDR3 reads TGTGCCGGAGAGAGACAGGGCACCGGGGAGCTGTTTTTT. Amino acid sequence: CAGERQGTGELFF.

The chain joins TRBV6-1 to TRBJ1-6; 9 bases match TRBD1. Losses at the gene ends were 1 base for V and 7 bases for J; bases not matched to a gene: 2. CDR3 length: 15 amino acids. Germline V gene data show CDR1 as MNHNS and CDR2 as SASEGT. DNA of the CDR3: TGTGCCAGCAGTGAAGACAGGGGGCGGAATTCACCCCTCCACTTT. Translated, it gives CASSEDRGRNSPLHF.

This clone came up a few times. V is TRBV5-1 and J is TRBJ2-4; 8 bases match TRBD2. The CDR3 is 14 amino acids. Germline V gives CDR1 SGHRS, CDR2 YFSETQ. Germline trimming cut 3 bases from V and 6 bases from J; bases unmatched to any gene: 5. CDR3 in DNA: TGCGCCAGCAGCTGGGGACTAGAGGGAAACATTCAGTACTTC. It codes for CASSWGLEGNIQYF.

This clone was detected only once. This sequence joins TRBV12-5 and TRBJ2-1; a possible D gene is TRBD2 (5 bases). V was trimmed by 5 bases and J by 6 bases, leaving 14 bases between them. Germline-derived CDR1 and CDR2 are LGHNT and FRNRAP. The CDR3 extends over 14 amino acids. The CDR3: CASGLRGSFNEQFF. For the CDR3, the DNA is TGTGCTAGTGGTCTCCGAGGGTCTTTCAATGAGCAGTTCTTC.

The rearrangement joins TRBV2 to TRBJ2-2, with 13 nucleotides matching TRBD2. This CDR3 region has 15 residues. Unmatched junction bases numbered 7, after V lost 8 bases and J lost 7 bases. The V gene's germline CDR1 is SNHLY and CDR2 FYNNEI. The CDR3 nucleotides read TGTGCCAGCTGGACTAGCGGGAGAAGGGACGGGGAGCTGTTTTTT. It encodes CASWTSGRRDGELFF. Filled out from reference TRBV2 and TRBJ2-2, the complete variable domain reads EPEVTQTPSHQVTQMGQEVILRCVPISNHLYFYWYRQILGQKVEFLVSFYNNEISEKSEIFDDQFSVERPDGSNFTLKIRSTKLEDSAMYFCASWTSGRRDGELFFGEGSRLTVL.

The rearrangement joins TRBV5-5 to TRBJ2-1, with a possible D match to TRBD2 (6 bases). Trimming cost V 4 bases and J 4 bases, with 15 bases left between them. Germline CDR1 SGHKS, CDR2 YYEKEE (reference sequence). This CDR3 contains 15 residues. CDR3 DNA: TGTGCCAGCAGCCTAGGGGTAGGACTATACAATGAGCAGTTCTTC. This codes for CASSLGVGLYNEQFF.

The J gene is TRBJ2-2, the V gene TRBV5-6; 8 positions match TRBD1. The CDR3 sequence is 18 residues long. The J segment lost 5 bases and the V segment lost 4 bases, leaving 16 bases of the junction unmatched. The germline V gene encodes CDR1 SGHDT and CDR2 YYEEEE. The CDR3 sequence is CASSQSTRGQGPTGELFF. The CDR3, as DNA: TGTGCCAGCAGCCAAAGTACTCGAGGACAGGGACCAACCGGGGAGCTGTTTTTT.

This chain uses TRBV10-3 with TRBJ2-5; no clear D. Per germline, CDR1 ENHRY and CDR2 SYGVKD. With 0 bases removed from V and 6 bases from J, the gap between germline ends came to 11 bases. This CDR3 spans 14 amino acids. The CDR3 protein is CAISESRVGKTQYF. The CDR3 DNA follows: TGTGCCATCAGTGAGTCTAGGGTCGGAAAGACCCAGTACTTC.

This clone was seen once. This chain joins TRBV10-3 and TRBJ1-2, with D unclear. The length of the CDR3 is 12 residues. The V and J ends lost 8 bases and 4 bases respectively, with 11 bases between them. Germline CDR1 reads ENHRY; CDR2 reads SYGVKD. The CDR3 DNA sequence: TGTGCCATCTCCCCGGCAGGCTATGGCTACACCTTC. It specifies CAISPAGYGYTF.

This chain uses TRBV14 with TRBJ2-7; TRBD2 matches at 7 bases. CDR1 SGHDN and CDR2 FVKESK come from the germline V gene. This CDR3 is 15 amino acids long. Trimming at V came to 4 bases and at J to 3 bases, leaving 9 bases not matched to a gene. Here the CDR3 DNA reads TGTGCCAGCAGCCCAAAAATCGGGGGGAACTACGAGCAGTACTTC. Protein product: CASSPKIGGNYEQYF.